This is a list of T cell receptor beta chains from one sample in a study of T cell changes during pregnancy in multiple sclerosis. TCRdb keeps only in-frame clones here, not all; method: immunoSEQ multiplex PCR. Of tens of thousands of clones in the sample, over 65% were seen once. This specimen was CD8+ T cells from peripheral blood mononuclear cells, taken before pregnancy. Every receptor here comes from a female donor with multiple sclerosis, enrolled in a pregnancy study. The CDR3 runs from the conserved cysteine through the conserved F or W. Each record gives: CDR3 DNA, CDR3 protein, clone size, D gene, V gene, J gene. D genes are given only for firm matches. Clone size is shown for a subset of rows, as once, few, many or a class of expanded clone.

TGTGCCAGTAGTATGGGGCCCAACTATGGCTACACCTTC	CASSMGPNYGYTF	-	-	TRBV19	TRBJ1-2
TGTGCCAGCAGCCGGACTAGCGGGAGGACAGATACGCAGTATTTT	CASSRTSGRTDTQYF	-	TRBD2	TRBV7-9	TRBJ2-3
TGTGCCACCATCGCCCGGGGCAGGCGGGAGATGGGGGAGACCCAGTACTTC	CATIARGRREMGETQYF	-	TRBD2	TRBV27	TRBJ2-5
TGTGCCAGCAGCTTACCAGACAGGGGTGGCAATCAGCCCCAGCATTTT	CASSLPDRGGNQPQHF	-	TRBD1	TRBV7-9	TRBJ1-5
TGCGCCAGCAGCCCGGAGGGGGGGGGCGGTGGTTACGAGCAGTACTTC	CASSPEGGGGGYEQYF	-	-	TRBV5-1	TRBJ2-7
TGTGCCAGCAGCTCGACAGACAGGGGGCTTATGAACACTGAAGCTTTCTTT	CASSSTDRGLMNTEAFF	-	TRBD1	TRBV11-2	TRBJ1-1
TGTGCCAGCAGCCAGGGGGCGCACACTGAAGCTTTCTTT	CASSQGAHTEAFF	-	TRBD1	TRBV9	TRBJ1-1
TGTGCCAGCAGCTTAAGTGACAGGGTAATCGATGAGCAGTTCTTC	CASSLSDRVIDEQFF	-	TRBD1	TRBV7-9	TRBJ2-1
TGTGCCAGCAGTTTGACTAGCGCGGAAGAGACCCAGTACTTC	CASSLTSAEETQYF	-	TRBD2	TRBV27	TRBJ2-5
TGTGCCATCAGTGAGTCAGACGGGACAGCCGATGAGCAGTTCTTC	CAISESDGTADEQFF	-	TRBD1	TRBV10-3	TRBJ2-1
TGTGCCAGCAGTTACGGCCGGGAGGGAACTTACAATGAGCAGTTCTTC	CASSYGREGTYNEQFF	-	TRBD2	TRBV6-5	TRBJ2-1
TGCGCCAGCAGCGCACACCTGGGGCTAGCGGGCCTCCAAGAGACCCAGTACTTC	CASSAHLGLAGLQETQYF	-	TRBD2	TRBV5-1	TRBJ2-5
TGCGCCAGCAGCTTCTGGGCAGGGAGGGACTACGAGCAGTACTTC	CASSFWAGRDYEQYF	-	TRBD2	TRBV5-1	TRBJ2-7
TGTGCCAGCAGCCGTCTAGCGGGAGGCTTGACCGGGGAGCTGTTTTTT	CASSRLAGGLTGELFF	-	TRBD2	TRBV7-6	TRBJ2-2
TGTGCCAGCAGCTTAGAGGTCAGGGGGCTAAGCAATCAGCCCCAGCATTTT	CASSLEVRGLSNQPQHF	-	TRBD1	TRBV7-9	TRBJ1-5
TGTGCCAGCAGTGAAAGCCGTATCGGGAGGGCCACAGGCAATGAGCAGTTCTTC	CASSESRIGRATGNEQFF	-	TRBD2	TRBV6-1	TRBJ2-1
TGTGCCAGCAGCTTAGAAGCGGGAGAAGGCGAGCAGTACTTC	CASSLEAGEGEQYF	-	TRBD2	TRBV13	TRBJ2-7
TGTGCCAGTAGTATCCGGGACAGGGGGCAGGAGAATGAAAAACTGTTTTTT	CASSIRDRGQENEKLFF	-	TRBD1	TRBV19	TRBJ1-4
TGCGCCAGCAGCTCTGGGGGACTACTAGCTCTCTACGAGCAGTACTTC	CASSSGGLLALYEQYF	-	TRBD2	TRBV4-1	TRBJ2-7
TGCGCCAGCAGCTCCTTACCGGCAGATACGCAGTATTTT	CASSSLPADTQYF	-	-	TRBV5-1	TRBJ2-3
TGTGCCAGCAGCTTAGCGAGACTAGCGGGCTCCTACAATGAGCAGTTCTTC	CASSLARLAGSYNEQFF	once	TRBD2	TRBV7-6	TRBJ2-1
TGTGCCAGTAGCTTGGGGCAGGGGTATGTCAATCAGCCCCAGCATTTT	CASSLGQGYVNQPQHF	-	-	TRBV19	TRBJ1-5
TGTGCCAGCAGCGCAGTAAGCCAACAGGCGCTGAACACTGAAGCTTTCTTT	CASSAVSQQALNTEAFF	-	-	TRBV5-6	TRBJ1-1
TGCGCCAGCAGCTTGGACGGGGAGCCCTACGAGCAGTACTTC	CASSLDGEPYEQYF	once	-	TRBV5-1	TRBJ2-7
TGTGCCAGCGATTGGACTGGGAACAATGAGCAGTTCTTC	CASDWTGNNEQFF	-	-	TRBV7-2	TRBJ2-1
TGTGCCAGCAGTTTAATGGGCTCAGGGGCTGAAGCTTTCTTT	CASSLMGSGAEAFF	-	-	TRBV27	TRBJ1-1
TGTGCCAGCAGCGTAGGTGTAGTTGCAACTAATGAAAAACTGTTTTTT	CASSVGVVATNEKLFF	-	-	TRBV9	TRBJ1-4
TGTGCCAGCTCACCAACCCAGGGACAGGACTCCTACGAGCAGTACTTC	CASSPTQGQDSYEQYF	-	TRBD1	TRBV18	TRBJ2-7
TGTGCCAGCAGTCCTCAGGGGGATACGCAGTATTTT	CASSPQGDTQYF	-	-	TRBV2	TRBJ2-3
TGTGCCAGCAGTTTATTTGTCTCCCTGGGCGGGGCCAACGTCCTGACTTTC	CASSLFVSLGGANVLTF	-	-	TRBV27	TRBJ2-6
TGTGCCAGCAGTGAAGCGATGGGAGGGAATGGTGGCGAGCAGTACTTC	CASSEAMGGNGGEQYF	-	TRBD2	TRBV6-1	TRBJ2-7
TGTGCCACCAAGAGTAGGACAGGGGGTACTGGGGCCAACGTCCTGACTTTC	CATKSRTGGTGANVLTF	-	TRBD1	TRBV19	TRBJ2-6
TGTGCCATCAGTGGGGGACTAGCGGGAGGCACAGATACGCAGTATTTT	CAISGGLAGGTDTQYF	-	TRBD2	TRBV10-3	TRBJ2-3
TGCGCCAGCAGCTTGGCCTACAGACAAGAGACCCAGTACTTC	CASSLAYRQETQYF	once	-	TRBV5-1	TRBJ2-5
TGTGCCATCAGTGAATTGGGAGTAGCCGGCGAGCAGTACTTC	CAISELGVAGEQYF	-	-	TRBV10-3	TRBJ2-7
TGTGCCAGTAGTATGTCGATGGGTATAGCGGGAGAAGCTTTCTTT	CASSMSMGIAGEAFF	few	-	TRBV19	TRBJ1-1
TGTGCCAGCAGTGAGGCGATTAGCGACTACGAGCAGTACTTC	CASSEAISDYEQYF	-	-	TRBV6-1	TRBJ2-7
TGTGCCAGCAGTTTAGGGGGGGGAAATGAGCAGTTCTTC	CASSLGGGNEQFF	once	TRBD2	TRBV27	TRBJ2-1
TGCGCCAGCAGCTTGGCTCCCAGGGGTATATACGAGCAGTACTTC	CASSLAPRGIYEQYF	-	-	TRBV5-1	TRBJ2-7
TGTGCCACCAGCAGAGACGGGGACGGGACTAGCGGGTCCGAGCAGTACTTC	CATSRDGDGTSGSEQYF	once	TRBD2	TRBV15	TRBJ2-7
TGTGCCAGCAGTAGGACTAGCGGGAGCGGTAGCACAGATACGCAGTATTTT	CASSRTSGSGSTDTQYF	-	TRBD2	TRBV6-4	TRBJ2-3
TGTGCCAGCAGCGTGGTGCAGGGGGGCGGCACTGAAGCTTTCTTT	CASSVVQGGGTEAFF	-	TRBD1	TRBV27	TRBJ1-1
TGTGCCAGCAGCTACATAACGGGGGGGAAAGAGACCCAGTACTTC	CASSYITGGKETQYF	-	TRBD2	TRBV7-9	TRBJ2-5
TGTGCCTGGAGGGGGCTGGGACTAGCGGGAGAGACCCAGTACTTC	CAWRGLGLAGETQYF	-	TRBD2	TRBV30	TRBJ2-5